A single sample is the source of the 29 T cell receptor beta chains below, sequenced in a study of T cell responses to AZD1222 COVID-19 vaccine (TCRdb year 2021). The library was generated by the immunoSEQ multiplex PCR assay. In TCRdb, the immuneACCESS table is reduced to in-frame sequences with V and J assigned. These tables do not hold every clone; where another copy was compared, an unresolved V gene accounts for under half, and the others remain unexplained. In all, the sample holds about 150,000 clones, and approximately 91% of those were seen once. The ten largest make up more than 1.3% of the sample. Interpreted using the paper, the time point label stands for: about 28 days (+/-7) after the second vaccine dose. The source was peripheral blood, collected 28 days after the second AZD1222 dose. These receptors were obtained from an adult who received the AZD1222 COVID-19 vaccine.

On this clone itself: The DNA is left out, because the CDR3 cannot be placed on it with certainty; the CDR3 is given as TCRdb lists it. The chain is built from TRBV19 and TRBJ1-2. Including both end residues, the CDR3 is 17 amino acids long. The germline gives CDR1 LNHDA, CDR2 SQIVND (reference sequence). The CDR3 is CASSITRGGYTFGVPTF.

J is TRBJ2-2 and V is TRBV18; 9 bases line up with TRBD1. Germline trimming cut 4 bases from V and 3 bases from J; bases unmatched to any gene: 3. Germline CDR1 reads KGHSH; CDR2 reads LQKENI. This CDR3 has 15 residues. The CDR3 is CASSHRQGDTGELFF. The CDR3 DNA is TGTGCCAGCTCACATAGACAGGGGGACACCGGGGAGCTGTTTTTT.

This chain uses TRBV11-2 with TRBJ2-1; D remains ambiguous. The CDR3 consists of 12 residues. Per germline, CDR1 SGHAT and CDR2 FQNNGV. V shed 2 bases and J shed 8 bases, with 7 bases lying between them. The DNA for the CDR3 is TGTGCCAGCAGCTTACGGGTGGATGAGCAGTTCTTC. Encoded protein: CASSLRVDEQFF.

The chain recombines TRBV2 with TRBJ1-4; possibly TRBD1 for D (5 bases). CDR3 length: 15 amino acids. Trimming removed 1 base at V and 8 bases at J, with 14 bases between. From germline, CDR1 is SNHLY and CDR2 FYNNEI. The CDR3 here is CASSEGAGKYEKLFF. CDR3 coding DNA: TGTGCCAGCAGTGAAGGGGCAGGGAAATACGAAAAACTGTTTTTT.

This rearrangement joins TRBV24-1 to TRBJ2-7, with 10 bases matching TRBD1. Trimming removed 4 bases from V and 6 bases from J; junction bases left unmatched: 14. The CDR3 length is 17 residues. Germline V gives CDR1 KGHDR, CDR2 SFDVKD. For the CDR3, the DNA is TGTGCCACCAGTGACAACCGGGACAGGGGTGTAGGAGGCGAGCAGTACTTC. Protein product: CATSDNRDRGVGGEQYF.

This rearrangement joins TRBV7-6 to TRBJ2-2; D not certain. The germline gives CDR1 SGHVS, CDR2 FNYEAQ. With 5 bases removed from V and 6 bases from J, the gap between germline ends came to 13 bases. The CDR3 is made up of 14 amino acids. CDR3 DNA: TGTGCCAGCAGCCCGGTGGCGGTCCCCGGGGAGCTGTTTTTT. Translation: CASSPVAVPGELFF.

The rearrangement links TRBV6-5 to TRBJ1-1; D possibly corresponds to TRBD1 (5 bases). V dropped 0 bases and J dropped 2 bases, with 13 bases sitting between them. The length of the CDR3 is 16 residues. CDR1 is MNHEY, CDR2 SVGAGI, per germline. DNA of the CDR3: TGTGCCAGCAGTTACTCAACGAACAGGCCCAACACTGAAGCTTTCTTT. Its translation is CASSYSTNRPNTEAFF.

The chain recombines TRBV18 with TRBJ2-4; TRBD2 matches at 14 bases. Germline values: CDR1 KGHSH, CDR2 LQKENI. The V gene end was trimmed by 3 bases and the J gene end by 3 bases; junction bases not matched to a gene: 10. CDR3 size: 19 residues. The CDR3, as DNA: TGTGCCAGCTCACCGTACGGGACTAGCGGGGGAGGTGGCAAAAACATTCAGTACTTC. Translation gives CASSPYGTSGGGGKNIQYF. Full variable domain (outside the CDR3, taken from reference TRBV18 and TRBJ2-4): NAGVMQNPRHLVRRRGQEARLRCSPMKGHSHVYWYRQLPEEGLKFMVYLQKENIIDESGMPKERFSAEFPKEGPSILRIQQVVRGDSAAYFCASSPYGTSGGGGKNIQYFGAGTRLSVL.

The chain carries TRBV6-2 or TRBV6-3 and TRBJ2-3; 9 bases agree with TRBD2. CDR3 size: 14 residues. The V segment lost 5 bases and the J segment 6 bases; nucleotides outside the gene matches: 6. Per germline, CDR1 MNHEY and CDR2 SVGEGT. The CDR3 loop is CASSLSGGGDTQYF. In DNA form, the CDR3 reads TGTGCCAGCAGTCTTAGCGGGGGCGGGGATACGCAGTATTTT.

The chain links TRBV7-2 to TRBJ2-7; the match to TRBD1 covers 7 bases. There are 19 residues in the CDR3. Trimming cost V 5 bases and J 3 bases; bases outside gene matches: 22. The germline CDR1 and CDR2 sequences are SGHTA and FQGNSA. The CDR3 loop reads CASSTRSLQNRGLFYEQYF. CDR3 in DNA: TGTGCCAGCAGCACCCGCTCCCTGCAGAACAGGGGTTTGTTCTACGAGCAGTACTTC. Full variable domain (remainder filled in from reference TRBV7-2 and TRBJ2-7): GAGVSQSPSNKVTEKGKDVELRCDPISGHTALYWYRQSLGQGLEFLIYFQGNSAPDKSGLPSDRFSAERTGGSVSTLTIQRTQQEDSAVYLCASSTRSLQNRGLFYEQYFGPGTRLTVT.

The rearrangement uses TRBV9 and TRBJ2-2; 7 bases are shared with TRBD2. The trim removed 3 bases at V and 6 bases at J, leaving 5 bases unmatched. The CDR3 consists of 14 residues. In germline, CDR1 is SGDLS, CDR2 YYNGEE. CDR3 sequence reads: CASSAGGLSGELFF. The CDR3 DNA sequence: TGTGCCAGCAGCGCGGGGGGACTCTCCGGGGAGCTGTTTTTT.

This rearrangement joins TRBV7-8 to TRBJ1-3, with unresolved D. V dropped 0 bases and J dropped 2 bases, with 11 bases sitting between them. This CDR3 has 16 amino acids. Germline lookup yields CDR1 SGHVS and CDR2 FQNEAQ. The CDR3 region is CASSLASQRTGNTIYF. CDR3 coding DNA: TGTGCCAGCAGCTTAGCATCACAGCGTACTGGAAACACCATATATTTT.

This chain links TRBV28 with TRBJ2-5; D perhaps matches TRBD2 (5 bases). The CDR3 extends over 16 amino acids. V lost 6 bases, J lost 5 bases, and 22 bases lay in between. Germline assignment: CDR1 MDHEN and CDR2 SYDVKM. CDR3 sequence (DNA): TGTGCCAGCAGCCGCCGTTGGGCGGGTTCAATGGAGACCCAGTACTTC. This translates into CASSRRWAGSMETQYF.

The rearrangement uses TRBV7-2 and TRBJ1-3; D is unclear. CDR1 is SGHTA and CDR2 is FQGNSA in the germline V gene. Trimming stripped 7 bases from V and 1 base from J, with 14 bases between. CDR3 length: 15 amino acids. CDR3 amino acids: CASTSSRYSGNTIYF. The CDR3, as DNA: TGTGCCAGCACCTCCTCCAGGTATTCTGGAAACACCATATATTTT.

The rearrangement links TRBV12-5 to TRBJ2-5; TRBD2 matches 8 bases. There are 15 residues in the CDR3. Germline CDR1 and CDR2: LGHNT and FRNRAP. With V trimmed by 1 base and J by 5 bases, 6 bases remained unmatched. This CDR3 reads CASGLGAGVRETQYF. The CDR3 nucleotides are TGTGCTAGTGGTTTGGGAGCGGGAGTTCGGGAGACCCAGTACTTC.

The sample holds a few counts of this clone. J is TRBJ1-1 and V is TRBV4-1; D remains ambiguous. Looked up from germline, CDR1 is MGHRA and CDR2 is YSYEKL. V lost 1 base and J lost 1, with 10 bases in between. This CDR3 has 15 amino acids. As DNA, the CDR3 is TGCGCCAGCAGCCAAGCGGGAGGGAAGAACACTGAAGCTTTCTTT. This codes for CASSQAGGKNTEAFF.

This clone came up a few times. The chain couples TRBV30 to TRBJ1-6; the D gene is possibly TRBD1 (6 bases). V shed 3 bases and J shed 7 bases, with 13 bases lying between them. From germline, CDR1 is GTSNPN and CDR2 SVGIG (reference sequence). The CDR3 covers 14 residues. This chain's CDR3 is CAWRKGGLNSPLHF. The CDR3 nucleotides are TGTGCCTGGAGGAAAGGGGGTCTGAATTCACCCCTCCACTTT.

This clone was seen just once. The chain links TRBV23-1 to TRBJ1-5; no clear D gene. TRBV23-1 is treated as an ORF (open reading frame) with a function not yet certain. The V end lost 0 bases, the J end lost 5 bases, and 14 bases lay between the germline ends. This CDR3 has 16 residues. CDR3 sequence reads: CASSQSIFRKDQPQHF. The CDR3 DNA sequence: TGCGCCAGCAGTCAATCGATATTCAGGAAGGATCAGCCCCAGCATTTT.

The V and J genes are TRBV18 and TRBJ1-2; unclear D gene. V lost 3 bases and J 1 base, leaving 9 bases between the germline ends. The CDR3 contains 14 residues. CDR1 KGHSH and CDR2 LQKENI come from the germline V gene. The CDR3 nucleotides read TGTGCCAGCTCACCTCCGGGTCATAACTATGGCTACACCTTC. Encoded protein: CASSPPGHNYGYTF. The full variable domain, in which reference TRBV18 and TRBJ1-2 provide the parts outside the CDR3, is NAGVMQNPRHLVRRRGQEARLRCSPMKGHSHVYWYRQLPEEGLKFMVYLQKENIIDESGMPKERFSAEFPKEGPSILRIQQVVRGDSAAYFCASSPPGHNYGYTFGSGTRLTVV.

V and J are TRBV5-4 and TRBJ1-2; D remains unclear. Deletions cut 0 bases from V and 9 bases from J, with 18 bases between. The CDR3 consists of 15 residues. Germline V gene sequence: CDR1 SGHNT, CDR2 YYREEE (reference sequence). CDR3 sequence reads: CASSLEVGGKDSYTF. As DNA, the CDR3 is TGTGCCAGCAGCTTGGAGGTGGGCGGAAAAGATAGCTACACCTTC.

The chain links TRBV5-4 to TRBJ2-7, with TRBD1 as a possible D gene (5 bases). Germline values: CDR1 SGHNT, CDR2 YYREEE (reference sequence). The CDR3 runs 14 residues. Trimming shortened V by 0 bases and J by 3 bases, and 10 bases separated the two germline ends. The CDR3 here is CASSLGTSLYEQYF. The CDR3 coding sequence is TGTGCCAGCAGCTTGGGGACATCTCTCTACGAGCAGTACTTC.

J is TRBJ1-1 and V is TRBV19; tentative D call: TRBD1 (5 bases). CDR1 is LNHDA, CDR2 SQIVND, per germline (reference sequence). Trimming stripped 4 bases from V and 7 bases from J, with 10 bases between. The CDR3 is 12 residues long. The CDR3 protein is CASSTRQNEAFF. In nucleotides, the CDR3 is TGTGCCAGTAGTACTAGACAGAATGAAGCTTTCTTT.

The CDR3 protein is CASSLGGRRGEKLFF. The CDR3 DNA reads TGTGCCAGCAGCTTAGGCGGCAGGAGGGGTGAAAAACTGTTTTTT. The V call is TRBV7-2, the J call TRBJ1-4; D perhaps matches TRBD1 (5 bases). Germline CDR1 and CDR2: SGHTA and FQGNSA. This CDR3 spans 15 amino acids. V was shortened by 1 base and J by 7 bases, with 13 bases between the two germline ends. The whole variable domain, filled in from reference TRBV7-2 and TRBJ1-4, reads GAGVSQSPSNKVTEKGKDVELRCDPISGHTALYWYRQSLGQGLEFLIYFQGNSAPDKSGLPSDRFSAERTGGSVSTLTIQRTQQEDSAVYLCASSLGGRRGEKLFFGSGTQLSVL.

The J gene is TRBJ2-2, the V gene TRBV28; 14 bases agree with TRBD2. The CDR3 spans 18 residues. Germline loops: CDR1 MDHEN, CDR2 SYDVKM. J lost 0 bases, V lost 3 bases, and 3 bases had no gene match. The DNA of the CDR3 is TGTGCCAGCAGTTTGGGGACTAGCGGGAGACCGAACACCGGGGAGCTGTTTTTT. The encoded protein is CASSLGTSGRPNTGELFF.

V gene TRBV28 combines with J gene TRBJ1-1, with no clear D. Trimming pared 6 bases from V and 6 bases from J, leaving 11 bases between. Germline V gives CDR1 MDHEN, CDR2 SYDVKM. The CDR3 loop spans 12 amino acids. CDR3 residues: CASRAQKAEAFF. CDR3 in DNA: TGTGCCAGCAGAGCACAGAAAGCTGAAGCTTTCTTT.

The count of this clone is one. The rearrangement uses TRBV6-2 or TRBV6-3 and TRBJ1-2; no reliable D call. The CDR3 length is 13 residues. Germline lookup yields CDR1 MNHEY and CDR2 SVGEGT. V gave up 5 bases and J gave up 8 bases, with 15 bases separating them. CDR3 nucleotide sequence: TGTGCCAGCAGTGGTGACACTCCCTGGGGCTACACCTTC. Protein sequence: CASSGDTPWGYTF.

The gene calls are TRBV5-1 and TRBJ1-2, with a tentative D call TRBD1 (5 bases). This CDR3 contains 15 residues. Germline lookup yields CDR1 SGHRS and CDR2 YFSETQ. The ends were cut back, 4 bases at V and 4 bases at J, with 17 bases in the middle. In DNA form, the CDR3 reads TGCGCCAGCAGCCCCATTTCGGGGACCCCCTATGGCTACACCTTC. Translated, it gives CASSPISGTPYGYTF.

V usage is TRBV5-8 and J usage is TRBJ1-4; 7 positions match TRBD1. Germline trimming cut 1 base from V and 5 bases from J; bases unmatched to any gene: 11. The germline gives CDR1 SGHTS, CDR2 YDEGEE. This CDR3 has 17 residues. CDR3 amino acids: CASSLSKGALLNEKLFF. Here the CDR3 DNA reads TGTGCCAGCAGCTTGTCGAAGGGGGCCCTCCTCAATGAAAAACTGTTTTTT.

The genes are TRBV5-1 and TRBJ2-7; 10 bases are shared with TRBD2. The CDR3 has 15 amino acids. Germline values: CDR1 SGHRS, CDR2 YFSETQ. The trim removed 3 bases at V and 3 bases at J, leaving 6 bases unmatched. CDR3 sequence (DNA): TGCGCCAGCAGCTGGGGCCCTAGCGGGAGCTACGAGCAGTACTTC. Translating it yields CASSWGPSGSYEQYF.